This T cell receptor beta chain is drawn from a study of type 1 regulatory T cells (dated by TCRdb to about 2021). Turning to the overall study: An in vitro protocol by which a Tr1-enriched, alloantigen-specific CD4 T cell product named T-allo10 was generated was characterized in the study. T-allo10 was being evaluated clinically in patients with hematological malignancies who were receiving allogeneic hematopoietic stem cell transplantation.

TCRdb names Illumina MiSeq as the instrument used. Starting from the raw public reads, TCRdb applied fastp trimming at Q25, assembled clones with MiXCR and retained in-frame beta chains. Rows merge per CDR3 protein into single entries with the most common DNA and genes. Here the sample has 40,000 to 50,000 distinct CDR3 sequences; 10% to 15% occur a single time. The top ten clonotypes cover over 7.5% of the sample. From cysteine to phenylalanine, the CDR3 is 16 amino acids long. Only the CDR3 DNA is retained, 48 bases long and in frame from the first base. CDR1 is given as KGHSH and CDR2 as LQKENI, both from the germline V gene. General study outcomes and caveats: Compared with non-Tr1 cells, Tr1 cells had a TCR repertoire that was more restricted, a finding the study read as clonal expansion induced by alloantigen.

Only a few counts were recorded for this clonotype. The clone's antigen remains unknown. One junction end does not reproduce the germline sequence, and a read error may be involved. The V and J segments used are TRBV18 and TRBJ2-7, with 10 bases in between that match TRBD2. The sample consisted of cultured non-Tr1 T cells, either the whole culture or a sorted T cell fraction (not recorded which). The cell subset or site label here, explained by the study, means: non-Tr1 population from the T-allo10 product. This receptor was obtained from a human donor in good health. The encoded CDR3 is CASSRDSGRASHEQYF. At the DNA level, the sequence is TGTGCCAGCTCACGGGACAGCGGGAGGGCCTCCCACGAGCAGTACTTC.